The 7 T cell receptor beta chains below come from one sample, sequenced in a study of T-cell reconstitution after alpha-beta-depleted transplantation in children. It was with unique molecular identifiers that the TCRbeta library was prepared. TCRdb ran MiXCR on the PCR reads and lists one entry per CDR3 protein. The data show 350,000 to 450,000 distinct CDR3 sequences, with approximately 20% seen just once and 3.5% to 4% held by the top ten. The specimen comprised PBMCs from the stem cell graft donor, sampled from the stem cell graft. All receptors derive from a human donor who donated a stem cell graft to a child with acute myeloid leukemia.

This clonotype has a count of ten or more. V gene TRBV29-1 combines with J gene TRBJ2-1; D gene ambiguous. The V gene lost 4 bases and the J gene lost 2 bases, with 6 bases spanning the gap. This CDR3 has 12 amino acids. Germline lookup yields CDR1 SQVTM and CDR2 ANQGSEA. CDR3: CSVGPTYNEQFF. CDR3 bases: TGCAGCGTTGGTCCTACCTACAATGAGCAGTTCTTC.

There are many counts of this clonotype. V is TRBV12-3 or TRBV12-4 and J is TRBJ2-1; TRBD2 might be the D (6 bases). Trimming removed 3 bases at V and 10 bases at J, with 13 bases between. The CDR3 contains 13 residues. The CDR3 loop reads CASSFQEGVEQFF. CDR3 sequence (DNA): TGTGCCAGCAGTTTTCAGGAGGGAGTGGAGCAGTTCTTC.

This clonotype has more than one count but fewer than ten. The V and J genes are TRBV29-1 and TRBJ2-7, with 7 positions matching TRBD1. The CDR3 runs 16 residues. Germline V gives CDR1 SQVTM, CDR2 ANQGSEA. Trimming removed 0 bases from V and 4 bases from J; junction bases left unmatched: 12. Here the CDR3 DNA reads TGCAGCGTTGAAGATCCCATCCGGGACAGACCATACGAGCAGTACTTC. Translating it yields CSVEDPIRDRPYEQYF.

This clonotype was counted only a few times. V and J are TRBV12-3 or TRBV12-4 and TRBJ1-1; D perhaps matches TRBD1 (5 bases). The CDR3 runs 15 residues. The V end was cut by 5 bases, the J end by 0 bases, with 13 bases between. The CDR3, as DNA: TGTGCCAGCAGTCCGCCAGGGCCCATGAACACTGAAGCTTTCTTT. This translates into CASSPPGPMNTEAFF.

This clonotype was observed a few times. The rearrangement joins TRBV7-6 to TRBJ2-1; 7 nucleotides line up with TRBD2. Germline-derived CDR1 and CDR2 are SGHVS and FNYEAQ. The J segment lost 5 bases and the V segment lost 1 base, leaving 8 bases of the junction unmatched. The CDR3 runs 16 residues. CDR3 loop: CASSLVLRELHNEQFF. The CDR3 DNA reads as TGTGCCAGCAGCTTAGTTCTGCGGGAGCTCCACAATGAGCAGTTCTTC.

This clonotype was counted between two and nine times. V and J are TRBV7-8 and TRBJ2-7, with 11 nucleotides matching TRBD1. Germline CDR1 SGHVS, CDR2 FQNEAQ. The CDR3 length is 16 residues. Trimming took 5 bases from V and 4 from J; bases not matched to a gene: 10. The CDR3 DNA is TGTGCCAGCAGCCTTAGGTGGGGACAGGGGGAATACGAGCAGTACTTC. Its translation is CASSLRWGQGEYEQYF.

CDR3 DNA: TGTGCCAGCAGCGGGGGACAATTACAAGAGACCCAGTACTTC. This gives the protein CASSGGQLQETQYF. The rearrangement uses TRBV7-2 and TRBJ2-5; weak D call: TRBD1 (6 bases). The germline CDR1 and CDR2 sequences are SGHTA and FQGNSA. The CDR3 is made up of 14 amino acids. V dropped 5 bases and J dropped 2 bases, with 12 bases sitting between them.